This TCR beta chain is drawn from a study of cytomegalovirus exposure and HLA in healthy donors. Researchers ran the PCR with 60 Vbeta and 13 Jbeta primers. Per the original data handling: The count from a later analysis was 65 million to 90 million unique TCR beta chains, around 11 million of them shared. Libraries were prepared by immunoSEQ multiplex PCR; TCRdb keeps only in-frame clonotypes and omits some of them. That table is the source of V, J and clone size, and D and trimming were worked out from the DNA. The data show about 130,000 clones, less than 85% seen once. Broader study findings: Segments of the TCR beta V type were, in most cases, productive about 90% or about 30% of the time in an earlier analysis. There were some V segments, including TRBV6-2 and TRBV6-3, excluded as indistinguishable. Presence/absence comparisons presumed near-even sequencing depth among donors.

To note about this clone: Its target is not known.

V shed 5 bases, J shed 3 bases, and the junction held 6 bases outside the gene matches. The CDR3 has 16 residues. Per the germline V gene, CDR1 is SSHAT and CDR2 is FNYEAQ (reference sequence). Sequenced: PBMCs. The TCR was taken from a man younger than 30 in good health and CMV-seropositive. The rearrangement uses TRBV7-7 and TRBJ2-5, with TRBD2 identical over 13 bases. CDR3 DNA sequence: TGTGCCAGCAGCGAAACTAGCGGGGGGGCTGAAGAGACCCAGTACTTC. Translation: CASSETSGGAEETQYF.